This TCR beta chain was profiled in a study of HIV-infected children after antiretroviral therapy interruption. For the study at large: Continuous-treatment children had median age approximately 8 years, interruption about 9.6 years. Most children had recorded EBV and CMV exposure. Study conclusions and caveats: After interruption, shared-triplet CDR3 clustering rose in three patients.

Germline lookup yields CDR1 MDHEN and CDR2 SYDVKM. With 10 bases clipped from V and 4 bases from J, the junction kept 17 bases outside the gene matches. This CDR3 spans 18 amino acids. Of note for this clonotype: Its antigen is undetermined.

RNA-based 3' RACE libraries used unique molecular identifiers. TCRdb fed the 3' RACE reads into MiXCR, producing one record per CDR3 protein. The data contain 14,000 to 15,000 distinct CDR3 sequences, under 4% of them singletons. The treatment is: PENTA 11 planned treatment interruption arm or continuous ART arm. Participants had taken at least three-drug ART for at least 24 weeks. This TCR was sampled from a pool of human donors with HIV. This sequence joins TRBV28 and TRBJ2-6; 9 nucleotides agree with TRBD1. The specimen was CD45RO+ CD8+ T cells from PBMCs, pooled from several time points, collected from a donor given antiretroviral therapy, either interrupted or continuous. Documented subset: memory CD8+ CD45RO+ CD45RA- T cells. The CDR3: CATKENRDRASGANVLTF. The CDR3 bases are TGTGCCACCAAAGAAAATAGGGACAGGGCCTCCGGGGCCAACGTCCTGACTTTC.